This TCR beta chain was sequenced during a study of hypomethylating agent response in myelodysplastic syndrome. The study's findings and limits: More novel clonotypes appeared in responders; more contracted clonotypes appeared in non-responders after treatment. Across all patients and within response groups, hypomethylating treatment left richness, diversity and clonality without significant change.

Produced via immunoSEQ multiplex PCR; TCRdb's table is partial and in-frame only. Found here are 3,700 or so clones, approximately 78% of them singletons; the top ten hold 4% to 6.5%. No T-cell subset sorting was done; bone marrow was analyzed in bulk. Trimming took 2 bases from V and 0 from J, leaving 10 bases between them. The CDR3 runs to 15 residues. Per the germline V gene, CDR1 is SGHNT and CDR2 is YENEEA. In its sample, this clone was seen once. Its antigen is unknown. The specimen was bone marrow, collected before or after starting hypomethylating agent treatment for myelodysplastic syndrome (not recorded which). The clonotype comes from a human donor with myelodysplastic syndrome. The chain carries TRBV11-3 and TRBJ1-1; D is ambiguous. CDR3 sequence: CASSLNGNMNTEAFF. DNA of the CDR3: TGTGCCAGCAGCTTAAACGGAAATATGAACACTGAAGCTTTCTTT.